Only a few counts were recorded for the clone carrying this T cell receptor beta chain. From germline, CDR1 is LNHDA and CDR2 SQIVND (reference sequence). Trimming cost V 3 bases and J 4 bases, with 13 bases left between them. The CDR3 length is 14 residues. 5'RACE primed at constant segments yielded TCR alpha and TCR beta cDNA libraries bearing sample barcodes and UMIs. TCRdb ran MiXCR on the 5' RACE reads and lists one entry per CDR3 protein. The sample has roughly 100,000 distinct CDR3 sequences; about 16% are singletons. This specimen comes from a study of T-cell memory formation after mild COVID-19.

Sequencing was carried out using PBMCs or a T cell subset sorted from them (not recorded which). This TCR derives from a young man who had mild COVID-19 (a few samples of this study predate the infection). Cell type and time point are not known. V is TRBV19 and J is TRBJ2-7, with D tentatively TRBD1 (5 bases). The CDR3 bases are TGTGCCAGTAGTATGCGGACAAACGGGTACGAGCAGTACTTC. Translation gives CASSMRTNGYEQYF. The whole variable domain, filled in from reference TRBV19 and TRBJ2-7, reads DGGITQSPKYLFRKEGQNVTLSCEQNLNHDAMYWYRQDPGQGLRLIYYSQIVNDFQKGDIAEGYSVSREKKESFPLTVTSAQKNPTAFYLCASSMRTNGYEQYFGPGTRLTVT.